This T cell receptor (beta chain) was observed in a study of T cells in Graves' hyperthyroidism and ophthalmopathy. This CDR3 has 16 amino acids. V lost 4 bases, J lost 1 base, and 14 bases lay in between. There are many counts of this clonotype. Its antigen is still unknown. Template material for amplifying TCR beta CDR3 regions consisted of RNA transcripts. Initially, a first-round RT-PCR of the TCR CDR3 employed the HTBI primer set. In TCRdb, the multiplex PCR reads were re-called with MiXCR into one record per CDR3 protein. This table holds 300,000 to 400,000 distinct CDR3 sequences, 18% found once. Study-level findings and limits: From stable hyperthyroidism, ophthalmopathy was set apart by a 13 V-J model.

Sequencing used blood. The clonotype originates from a woman aged 50 to 65 with Graves' hyperthyroidism. V and J are TRBV12-3 or TRBV12-4 and TRBJ1-5; the D gene is possibly TRBD1 (5 bases). Here the CDR3 reads CASSSLRGTSNQPQHF. The CDR3, as DNA: TGTGCCAGCAGTTCCCTGCGGGGGACGAGCAATCAGCCCCAGCATTTT.